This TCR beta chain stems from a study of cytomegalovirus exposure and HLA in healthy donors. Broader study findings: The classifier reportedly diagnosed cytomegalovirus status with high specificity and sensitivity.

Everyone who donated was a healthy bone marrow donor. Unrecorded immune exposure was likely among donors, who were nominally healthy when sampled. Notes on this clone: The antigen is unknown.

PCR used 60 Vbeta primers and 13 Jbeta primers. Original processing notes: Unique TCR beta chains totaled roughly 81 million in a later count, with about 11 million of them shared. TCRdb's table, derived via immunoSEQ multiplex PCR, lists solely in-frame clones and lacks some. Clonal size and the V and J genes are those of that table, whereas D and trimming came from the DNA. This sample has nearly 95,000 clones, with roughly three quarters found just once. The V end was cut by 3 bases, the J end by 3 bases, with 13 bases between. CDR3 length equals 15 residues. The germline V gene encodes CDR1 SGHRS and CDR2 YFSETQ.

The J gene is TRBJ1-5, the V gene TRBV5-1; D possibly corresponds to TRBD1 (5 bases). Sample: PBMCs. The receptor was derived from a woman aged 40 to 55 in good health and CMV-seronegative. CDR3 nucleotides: TGCGCCAGCAGCTGGTCAGGGTCAGACAATCAGCCCCAGCATTTT. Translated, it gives CASSWSGSDNQPQHF.